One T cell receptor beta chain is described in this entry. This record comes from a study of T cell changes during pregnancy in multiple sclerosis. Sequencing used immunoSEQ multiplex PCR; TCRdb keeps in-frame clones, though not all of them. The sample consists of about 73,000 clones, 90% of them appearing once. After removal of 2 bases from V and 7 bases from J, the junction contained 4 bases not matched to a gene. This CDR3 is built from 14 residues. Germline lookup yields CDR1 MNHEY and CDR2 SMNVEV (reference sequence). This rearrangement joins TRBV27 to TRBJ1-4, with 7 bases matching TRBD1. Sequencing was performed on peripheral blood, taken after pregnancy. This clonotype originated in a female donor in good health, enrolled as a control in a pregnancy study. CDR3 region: CASSLDRAGEKLFF. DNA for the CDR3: TGTGCCAGCAGTTTAGACAGGGCCGGTGAAAAACTGTTTTTT.